The 20 T cell receptor beta chains given below trace back to one sample, sequenced in a study of blood T cells in healthy people across ages. For the second PCR, which ran for about 6 to 12 cycles, a sample-barcoded 5' primer and a J-beta primer mix were used. One entry per CDR3 protein, called by TCRdb with MiXCR from the 5' RACE reads. This table has about 730,000 distinct CDR3 sequences, around 46% appearing once. The source material was blood. Source of these receptors: a woman aged 55-70 years in good health.

CDR3 sequence (DNA): TGTGCCAGCAGCAGAGCAGGACGACTAGCGGAGGGGGATACGCAGTATTTT. This sequence encodes CASSRAGRLAEGDTQYF. The chain combines TRBV7-9 with TRBJ2-3; 9 bases are a match to TRBD2. Trimming removed 5 bases from V and 6 bases from J; junction bases left unmatched: 15. This CDR3 region has 17 residues. The germline V gene encodes CDR1 SEHNR and CDR2 FQNEAQ (reference sequence).

Comment on this clonotype: Possible read error: a much larger clone is one base away. This chain connects TRBV12-3 or TRBV12-4 to TRBJ2-1, with a tentative D call TRBD2 (5 bases). Trimming removed 1 base at V and 11 bases at J, with 9 bases between. The CDR3 loop spans 12 amino acids. In nucleotides, the CDR3 is TGTGCCAGCAGTTTAGGACCCGGGAAGCAGTTCTTC. This gives the protein CASSLGPGKQFF.

This clonotype was found a few times. The chain uses TRBV27 and TRBJ2-5, with D perhaps TRBD2 (6 bases). With 8 bases removed from V and 3 bases from J, the gap between germline ends came to 13 bases. In germline, CDR1 is MNHEY, CDR2 SMNVEV (reference sequence). The CDR3 runs to 13 residues. In nucleotides, the CDR3 is TGTGCCAGCCGGAGGGGTACCAAAGAGACCCAGTACTTC. This codes for CASRRGTKETQYF.

This chain connects TRBV15 to TRBJ2-1; 10 bases agree with TRBD1. Losses at the gene ends were 5 bases for V and 9 bases for J; bases not matched to a gene: 7. Germline values: CDR1 LNHNV, CDR2 YYDKDF (reference sequence). This CDR3 has 14 residues. CDR3 DNA: TGTGCCACCAGCCCGCGACAGGGGGCTACTGAGCAGTTCTTC. Encoded protein: CATSPRQGATEQFF.

This clonotype was detected ten times or more. The V and J genes are TRBV10-3 and TRBJ1-5; D might be TRBD1 (5 bases). The CDR3 contains 15 residues. The V and J ends lost 6 bases and 3 bases respectively, with 15 bases between them. Germline V lookup: CDR1 ENHRY, CDR2 SYGVKD. This CDR3 reads CAISGAQGNNQPQHF. CDR3 sequence (DNA): TGTGCCATCAGCGGGGCCCAGGGAAACAATCAGCCCCAGCATTTT.

This chain joins TRBV10-3 and TRBJ2-3, with TRBD2 matching 10 bases. This CDR3 spans 15 amino acids. Unmatched junction bases numbered 5, after V lost 5 bases and J lost 3 bases. Germline V lookup: CDR1 ENHRY, CDR2 SYGVKD. CDR3 in amino acids: CAISRQAGGTDTQYF. CDR3 nucleotides: TGTGCCATCAGTCGTCAAGCGGGGGGGACAGATACGCAGTATTTT.

Notes on this clonotype: The germline gene is not matched at one end of the junction; a read error may be the cause. This sequence joins TRBV6-6 and TRBJ2-1; weak D call: TRBD2 (5 bases). Germline V gene data show CDR1 as MNHNY and CDR2 as SVGAGI (reference sequence). CDR3 size: 14 residues. This CDR3 is CTSTNPGKGNEQFF. The CDR3, as DNA: TGTACCAGCACAAACCCGGGAAAAGGGAATGAGCAGTTCTTC.

In this sample, this clonotype turned up once. The chain links TRBV7-2 to TRBJ2-1; D unclear. This CDR3 contains 13 residues. V was trimmed by 5 bases and J by 10 bases, leaving 15 bases between them. CDR1 is SGHTA, CDR2 FQGNSA, per germline. This chain's CDR3 is CASSPAVSYEQFF. The CDR3 bases are TGTGCCAGCAGCCCTGCGGTCTCCTACGAGCAGTTCTTC.

This clonotype was seen only a few times. The J gene is TRBJ2-1, the V gene TRBV18, with 12 bases lining up with TRBD2. The CDR3 extends over 15 amino acids. The germline V gene has CDR1 KGHSH and CDR2 LQKENI. The J segment lost 10 bases and the V segment lost 3 bases, leaving 7 bases of the junction unmatched. The CDR3 region is CASSPGTSGFLEQFF. The CDR3 coding sequence is TGTGCCAGCTCACCCGGGACTAGCGGGTTCTTGGAGCAGTTCTTC.

The rearrangement uses TRBV20-1 and TRBJ2-2; the D is unclear. The germline V and J ends were trimmed by 7 bases and 2 bases, with 11 bases remaining between them. CDR1 is DFQATT and CDR2 is SNEGSKA in the germline V gene (reference sequence). The CDR3 has 13 amino acids. CDR3 amino acids: CSGSIGNTGELFF. CDR3 DNA sequence: TGCAGTGGTTCGATAGGTAACACCGGGGAGCTGTTTTTT.

At least ten counts were recorded for this clonotype. The chain is built from TRBV27 and TRBJ2-1; 9 bases align to TRBD2. The V segment lost 7 bases and the J segment 9 bases; nucleotides outside the gene matches: 10. Germline CDR1 is MNHEY and CDR2 is SMNVEV (reference sequence). The CDR3 consists of 14 residues. This CDR3 reads CASTPQRGAGEQFF. For the CDR3, the DNA is TGTGCCAGCACCCCACAGCGGGGGGCCGGTGAGCAGTTCTTC.

The chain carries TRBV9 and TRBJ2-7; D is perhaps TRBD1 (6 bases). Trimming took off 0 bases at V and 0 bases at J, with 16 bases between the two ends. There are 17 residues in the CDR3. CDR1 and CDR2 (germline): SGDLS, YYNGEE. DNA for the CDR3: TGTGCCAGCAGCGTAGGGCTGGGGGCTGTTGGCTCCTACGAGCAGTACTTC. Translation: CASSVGLGAVGSYEQYF.

CDR3 protein: CATTLGRGQEETQYF. The CDR3 region has the DNA TGTGCCACGACCCTCGGGCGGGGACAGGAAGAGACCCAGTACTTC. The rearrangement joins TRBV10-3 to TRBJ2-5; TRBD1 aligns across 8 bases. The CDR3 has 15 amino acids. The J segment lost 3 bases and the V segment lost 10 bases, leaving 13 bases of the junction unmatched. The germline CDR1 and CDR2 sequences are ENHRY and SYGVKD.

Many counts were recorded for this clonotype. The chain combines TRBV20-1 with TRBJ1-6, with D tentatively TRBD1 (6 bases). The CDR3 contains 16 residues. Trimming removed 1 base at V and 5 bases at J, with 15 bases between. CDR1 DFQATT and CDR2 SNEGSKA come from the germline V gene (reference sequence). The CDR3 region has the DNA TGCAGTGCTAGAGGACCGGGGGGCGCGGATAATTCACCCCTCCACTTT. This sequence encodes CSARGPGGADNSPLHF.

This clonotype has a handful of counts. This chain joins TRBV25-1 and TRBJ1-1; D may be TRBD1 (5 bases). Germline V lookup: CDR1 MGHDK, CDR2 SYGVNS. V was trimmed by 7 bases and J by 5 bases, leaving 11 bases between them. The CDR3 has 12 amino acids. CDR3 in DNA: TGTGCCAGCACTTCAGGGCTGACTGAAGCTTTCTTT. Translated, it gives CASTSGLTEAFF.

A remark on this clonotype: It may be a read error: a sequence one base away is much more abundant. The chain links TRBV28 to TRBJ2-4; the D is unclear. V was pared by 3 bases and J by 8 bases, with 8 bases between. Germline CDR1 MDHEN, CDR2 SYDVKM. The CDR3 has 12 residues. The CDR3 region is CASSFDGYIQYF. In DNA, the CDR3 is TGTGCCAGCAGTTTTGACGGATACATTCAGTACTTC.

This sequence joins TRBV7-3 and TRBJ2-7; the D gene is possibly TRBD1 (5 bases). Germline CDR1 is SGHTA and CDR2 is FQGTGA. V was shortened by 4 bases and J by 7 bases, with 17 bases between the two germline ends. This CDR3 has 14 amino acids. The CDR3 is CASSWNSDRGEQYF. The CDR3 DNA sequence: TGTGCCAGCAGCTGGAACAGCGATAGGGGTGAGCAGTACTTC.

The CDR3 spells CASIGGTGGPYNEQFF. The DNA of the CDR3 is TGTGCCAGCATAGGAGGGACGGGGGGCCCCTACAATGAGCAGTTCTTC. The chain joins TRBV2 to TRBJ2-1; D perhaps matches TRBD2 (7 bases). The CDR3 runs 16 residues. Trimming stripped 7 bases from V and 2 bases from J, with 18 bases between. The V gene's germline CDR1 is SNHLY and CDR2 FYNNEI.

Only a few counts were recorded for this clonotype. The chain carries TRBV5-1 and TRBJ2-4, with 7 bases aligning to TRBD2. The CDR3 has 16 residues. Germline V gene data show CDR1 as SGHRS and CDR2 as YFSETQ. Trimming removed 3 bases from V and 2 bases from J; junction bases left unmatched: 8. CDR3 in DNA: TGCGCCAGCAGCTGGGGGGGTTTTGAGACCAAAAACATTCAGTACTTC. Amino acid sequence: CASSWGGFETKNIQYF.

The chain joins TRBV30 to TRBJ2-7; the D gene is possibly TRBD2 (7 bases). The length of the CDR3 is 15 residues. Germline CDR1 reads GTSNPN; CDR2 reads SVGIG (reference sequence). Trimming removed 0 bases from V and 2 bases from J, with 14 bases in between. CDR3 amino acids: CAWSVGGAGTYEQYF. DNA for the CDR3: TGTGCCTGGAGTGTGGGGGGGGCCGGGACCTACGAGCAGTACTTC.